This TCR beta chain originates from a study of cytomegalovirus exposure and HLA in healthy donors. The overall study: The roughly 120 million unique TCR beta sequences, from about 180 million T cells, were found by an earlier analysis. The study placed about 86% of its approximately 400 genotyped donors in the Caucasian-associated ancestry cluster. Overall study findings and caveats: Cytomegalovirus-associated status was assigned to around 160 TCR beta chains.

The CDR3 covers 15 residues. V lost 0 bases and J 7 bases, leaving 14 bases between the germline ends. Germline values: CDR1 SGHRS, CDR2 YFSETQ. Researchers ran the PCR with 60 Vbeta and 13 Jbeta primers. Clones were sequenced by immunoSEQ multiplex PCR, and TCRdb holds only the in-frame ones, with some missing. The table lists over 80,000 clones, under 85% of them singletons. For this clone: What it binds is not known.

Specimen: PBMCs. The TCR sequence derives from a female donor in good health and CMV-seropositive. The chain recombines TRBV5-1 with TRBJ1-5, with D possibly TRBD1 on 6 matching bases. The CDR3 coding sequence is TGCGCCAGCAGCTTGGGGGGGGGCCGGGGACAGCCCCAGCATTTT. Its protein product is CASSLGGGRGQPQHF.